This TCR beta chain is drawn from a study of cytomegalovirus exposure and HLA in healthy donors. Overall study results and limits: Common viral pathogens (according to a later analysis) appeared linked to several of the most significant clusters. Later work associated fewer than 20,000 TCR beta sequences with HLA alleles at 0.05 false discovery rate.

Primers included in the PCR were 60 Vbeta and 13 Jbeta primers. Assay: immunoSEQ multiplex PCR; the TCRdb copy retains only in-frame clones and omits some. The data hold tens of thousands of clones, with 90% observed a single time. V lost 3 bases to trimming and J lost 3 bases; unmatched junction nucleotides: 5. This CDR3 is 14 amino acids long. Germline CDR1 and CDR2: SGHDT and YYEEEE. This clone was found once. Its matching antigen is unknown. The chain combines TRBV5-6 with TRBJ2-7, with 8 positions matching TRBD2. The sample consisted of PBMCs. The TCR was taken from a woman between 18 and 29 years old in good health and CMV-seronegative. CDR3 DNA sequence: TGTGCCAGCAGCTGGGGACTAGTTGTCTACGAGCAGTACTTC. Residues: CASSWGLVVYEQYF. Looking up the rest from reference TRBV5-6 and TRBJ2-7 gives the full variable domain: DAGVTQSPTHLIKTRGQQVTLRCSPKSGHDTVSWYQQALGQGPQFIFQYYEEEERQRGNFPDRFSGHQFPNYSSELNVNALLLGDSALYLCASSWGLVVYEQYFGPGTRLTVT.